The 19 T cell receptor beta chains below come from one sample, sequenced in a study of blood T cell repertoires in COVID-19. This table comes from immunoSEQ multiplex PCR, and its TCRdb copy is limited to in-frame clones, with some not included. In the table there are about 410,000 clones, about 91% of which are singletons. Sequenced material: peripheral blood. These receptors all stem from a woman aged 40 to 50 with COVID-19, enrolled during active disease.

This chain joins TRBV5-6 and TRBJ2-1, with 7 bases lining up with TRBD1. V shed 4 bases, J shed 0 bases, and the junction held 10 bases outside the gene matches. Germline CDR1 SGHDT, CDR2 YYEEEE. The CDR3 runs 17 residues. This CDR3 is CASSPDPDRSSYNEQFF. The CDR3 DNA sequence: TGTGCCAGCAGCCCAGACCCGGACAGGAGCTCCTACAATGAGCAGTTCTTC.

This chain uses TRBV4-2 with TRBJ2-1, with 11 bases lining up with TRBD2. V shed 8 bases and J 8 bases; nucleotides not matched to a gene: 5. There are 13 residues in the CDR3. The germline gives CDR1 LGHNA, CDR2 YNFKEQ. The CDR3 DNA follows: TGTGCCAGCGGGGGACTAGCGGTTTATGAGCAGTTCTTC. Amino acids: CASGGLAVYEQFF.

This rearrangement joins TRBV18 to TRBJ2-2, with 8 bases identical to TRBD2. From germline, CDR1 is KGHSH and CDR2 LQKENI. V lost 3 bases and J lost 4; bases outside the gene matches: 7. The CDR3 consists of 16 residues. Written as DNA, the CDR3 is TGTGCCAGCTCACCCTTACTAGCGGAGGGCACCGGGGAGCTGTTTTTT. Protein sequence: CASSPLLAEGTGELFF.

V and J are TRBV6-5 and TRBJ1-1; 8 bases are shared with TRBD1. The CDR3 totals 14 residues. V dropped 5 bases and J dropped 4; count of bases not matched to a gene: 6. In germline, CDR1 is MNHEY, CDR2 SVGAGI. CDR3 DNA: TGTGCCAGCAGTCCAGGGGGCTGGAGCACTGAAGCTTTCTTT. Protein sequence: CASSPGGWSTEAFF.

The V call is TRBV10-2, the J call TRBJ2-3, with TRBD2 identical over 10 bases. CDR3 size: 15 residues. Germline CDR1 is WSHSY and CDR2 is SAAADI. The trim removed 6 bases at V and 4 bases at J, leaving 7 bases unmatched. For the CDR3, the DNA is TGCGCCAGCAGCGTCCTAGCGGGAGTGGCAGATACGCAGTATTTT. Translation gives CASSVLAGVADTQYF.

This chain links TRBV3-1 (or the pseudogene TRBV3-2) with TRBJ1-1, with D perhaps TRBD1 (6 bases). The CDR3 is 13 amino acids. The V gene lost 0 bases and the J gene lost 11 bases, with 13 bases spanning the gap. Looked up from germline, CDR1 is LGHDT and CDR2 is YNNKEL (reference sequence). CDR3 nucleotide sequence: TGTGCCAGCAGCCAAGAGGATAGGGGGATCGCTTTCTTT. Amino acid sequence: CASSQEDRGIAFF.

Details on this clone: This same CDR3 is encoded by further DNA sequences in the sample. The DNA of the CDR3 is TGCGCCAGCAGCTTGGGGCAGAACTATGGCTACACCTTC. It codes for CASSLGQNYGYTF. This chain connects TRBV5-1 to TRBJ1-2, with unresolved D. This CDR3 is 13 amino acids long. The V end was cut by 0 bases, the J end by 2 bases, with 5 bases between. CDR1 and CDR2 from the germline V gene are SGHRS and YFSETQ. Drawing the rest from reference TRBV5-1 and TRBJ1-2, the complete variable domain is KAGVTQTPRYLIKTRGQQVTLSCSPISGHRSVSWYQQTPGQGLQFLFEYFSETQRNKGNFPGRFSGRQFSNSRSEMNVSTLELGDSALYLCASSLGQNYGYTFGSGTRLTVV.

The chain uses TRBV6-4 and TRBJ1-4; D not resolved. Trimming stripped 4 bases from V and 7 bases from J, with 22 bases between. The CDR3 extends over 17 amino acids. The germline V gene has CDR1 MRHNA and CDR2 SNTAGT. CDR3 coding DNA: TGTGCCAGCAGTGCCCCAGGCGACGGAACCCGTTCTGAAAAACTGTTTTTT. Amino acids: CASSAPGDGTRSEKLFF.

V is TRBV5-4 and J is TRBJ2-3; the D gene is possibly TRBD1 (5 bases). V was clipped by 3 bases and J by 4 bases, with 12 bases between them. The CDR3 extends over 14 amino acids. Germline V CDR1 and CDR2: SGHNT, YYREEE (reference sequence). The CDR3: CASSSGRAADTQYF. The CDR3 DNA sequence: TGTGCCAGCAGCTCAGGCAGGGCAGCAGATACGCAGTATTTT.

The chain combines TRBV12-5 with TRBJ1-5, with TRBD1 identical over 7 bases. This CDR3 has 16 residues. Trimming took 5 bases from V and 4 from J; bases not matched to a gene: 11. CDR1 LGHNT and CDR2 FRNRAP come from the germline V gene. For the CDR3, the DNA is TGTGCTAGTGGTCCCCCGGACAGGCTCAGAAATCAGCCCCAGCATTTT. Residues: CASGPPDRLRNQPQHF. Full variable domain (remainder filled in from reference TRBV12-5 and TRBJ1-5): DARVTQTPRHKVTEMGQEVTMRCQPILGHNTVFWYRQTMMQGLELLAYFRNRAPLDDSGMPKDRFSAEMPDATLATLKIQPSEPRDSAVYFCASGPPDRLRNQPQHFGDGTRLSIL.

This clone was found once. V and J are TRBV19 and TRBJ1-1, with D possibly matching TRBD1 (6 bases). Germline-derived CDR1 and CDR2 are LNHDA and SQIVND (reference sequence). The CDR3 has 13 residues. Trimming took off 4 bases at V and 10 bases at J, with 16 bases between the two ends. CDR3: CASSRGQGRAAFF. In nucleotides, the CDR3 is TGTGCCAGTAGTAGGGGGCAGGGGCGTGCAGCTTTCTTT.

This clone was seen only once. V and J are TRBV6-6 and TRBJ2-3; D is possibly TRBD1 (5 bases). The CDR3 loop spans 15 amino acids. V was cut by 4 bases and J by 0 bases, with 11 bases left in between. Germline V lookup: CDR1 MNHNY, CDR2 SVGAGI (reference sequence). CDR3 nucleotide sequence: TGTGCCAGCAGTTTTAACAGGTTTAGCACAGATACGCAGTATTTT. It codes for CASSFNRFSTDTQYF.

CDR3 in amino acids: CASSSYGTVNTEAFF. DNA of the CDR3: TGTGCCAGCAGTTCGTACGGGACAGTGAACACTGAAGCTTTCTTT. V and J are TRBV6-2 or TRBV6-3 and TRBJ1-1, with 7 positions matching TRBD1. The V gene end was trimmed by 4 bases and the J gene end by 0 bases; junction bases not matched to a gene: 5. CDR1 is MNHEY, CDR2 SVGEGT, per germline. This CDR3 is 15 amino acids long.

The rearrangement joins TRBV4-3 to TRBJ2-2, with 9 bases matching TRBD1. V lost 0 bases to trimming and J lost 0 bases; unmatched junction nucleotides: 5. In germline, CDR1 is LGHNA, CDR2 YSLEER. The CDR3 runs to 18 residues. CDR3 in amino acids: CASSQDPRDRANTGELFF. As DNA, the CDR3 is TGCGCCAGCAGCCAAGACCCACGGGACAGGGCGAACACCGGGGAGCTGTTTTTT.

This clone was seen more than once but under ten times. This chain joins TRBV28 and TRBJ1-1; D gene unclear. The CDR3 has 15 amino acids. Between the trimmed V and J ends, which lost 3 bases and 1 base, there was a span of 12 bases. CDR1 is MDHEN, CDR2 SYDVKM, per germline. CDR3 nucleotide sequence: TGTGCCAGCAGTTTGCCCGAACCACAGAACACTGAAGCTTTCTTT. Translating gives CASSLPEPQNTEAFF. Looking up the rest from reference TRBV28 and TRBJ1-1 gives the full variable domain: DVKVTQSSRYLVKRTGEKVFLECVQDMDHENMFWYRQDPGLGLRLIYFSYDVKMKEKGDIPEGYSVSREKKERFSLILESASTNQTSMYLCASSLPEPQNTEAFFGQGTRLTVV.

The chain has TRBV27 and TRBJ2-7; TRBD2 matches 7 bases. CDR1 is MNHEY, CDR2 SMNVEV, per germline (reference sequence). V dropped 2 bases and J dropped 2; count of bases not matched to a gene: 6. This CDR3 has 15 amino acids. For the CDR3, the DNA is TGTGCCAGCAGTTTAGGAGCGGGACGTACCTACGAGCAGTACTTC. Its translation is CASSLGAGRTYEQYF.

This chain joins TRBV11-3 and TRBJ2-1; 10 bases line up with TRBD1. Germline V CDR1 and CDR2: SGHNT, YENEEA. This CDR3 region has 16 residues. Germline trimming cut 5 bases from V and 6 bases from J; bases unmatched to any gene: 10. CDR3 residues: CASSLSSGQGFNEQFF. CDR3 sequence (DNA): TGTGCCAGCAGCCTCTCCTCGGGACAGGGGTTCAATGAGCAGTTCTTC.

The genes are TRBV28 and TRBJ2-7, with TRBD2 identical over 8 bases. The germline V gene has CDR1 MDHEN and CDR2 SYDVKM. The CDR3 extends over 14 amino acids. J lost 2 bases, V lost 7 bases, and 7 bases had no gene match. DNA for the CDR3: TGTGCCAGCAACCGGGGGGGGAGCACCTACGAGCAGTACTTC. This translates into CASNRGGSTYEQYF.

This chain connects TRBV15 to TRBJ1-1; D perhaps matches TRBD1 (5 bases). The CDR3 is 16 residues long. CDR1 and CDR2 from the germline V gene are LNHNV and YYDKDF (reference sequence). V lost 0 bases and J 3 bases, leaving 14 bases between the germline ends. In nucleotides, the CDR3 is TGTGCCACCAGCAGAGAAAGGCAGGGAGGATACACTGAAGCTTTCTTT. Translation gives CATSRERQGGYTEAFF.